This T cell receptor beta chain was recorded in a study of cytomegalovirus exposure and HLA in healthy donors. Study-wide results and limits: A reported reduction in N-insertions relative to the roughly 710-donor mean was seen in an Asian-associated ancestry cluster in a later analysis. With further analysis later on, most CMV-associated TCR beta chains appeared HLA-restricted.

Remarks on this clone: Its antigen is not known.

CDR1 and CDR2 from the germline V gene are LNHDA and SQIVND (reference sequence). Trimming shortened V by 4 bases and J by 3 bases, and 13 bases separated the two germline ends. The CDR3 extends over 14 amino acids. The PCR made use of 60 Vbeta and 13 Jbeta primers. How the authors handled the data: A later analysis counted 65 million to 80 million unique TCR beta chains, around 10 million shared. Only in-frame clones appear in the TCRdb table, and some are missing; sequencing was by immunoSEQ multiplex PCR. D and trimming were read from the DNA, whereas the V and J calls and clone size are those reported in that table. Here the sample table reports more than 130,000 clones.

This sequence joins TRBV19 and TRBJ2-7; maybe TRBD1 (5 bases). The clonotype was recovered from a man aged 35 to 55 in good health and CMV-seronegative. Sequencing was carried out using PBMCs. CDR3 DNA sequence: TGTGCCAGTAGTAGGGGCTTCAGCTTCTACGAGCAGTACTTC. This encodes CASSRGFSFYEQYF.